This T cell receptor beta chain is drawn from a study of T cell repertoires in cytomegalovirus infection. Study-wide background: Matching HLA type and CMV infection were both indicated by public TCR beta signatures. Study results and limitations: Public TCR beta family frequency separated CMV-and-HLA carriers, including in an independent cohort.

Notes on this clonotype: Its antigen is currently unknown. This may stem from a read error, because a much larger clone lies one nucleotide away.

CDR1 is SGHVS and CDR2 is FNYEAQ in the germline V gene. Trimming took 5 bases from V and 8 from J, leaving 7 bases between them. The CDR3 extends over 11 amino acids. TCRdb reanalysed the reads using MiXCR and keeps one entry per CDR3 protein. The data hold about 830,000 distinct CDR3 sequences, with about 31% observed a single time. The specimen comprised cultured CD8+ T cells from PBMCs, sampled from culture after CMV antigen stimulation. The chain employs TRBV7-6 and TRBJ2-1; D not certain. This clonotype originated in a human donor in good health (CMV status not recorded). Some clones in this sample may be carry-over from other donors' samples. In nucleotides, the CDR3 is TGTGCCAGCAGCGTCAGATATGAGCAGTTCTTC. Translation: CASSVRYEQFF.